A single sample is the source of the 15 T cell receptor beta chains below, sequenced in a study of T cells after yellow fever vaccination. TCRdb used MiXCR to reprocess the 5' RACE reads, holding one entry per CDR3 protein. The profile shows about 320,000 distinct CDR3 sequences, 9.5% to 12% of them singletons. The sample in question was CD4+ T cells sorted from PBMCs, obtained 45 days after the yellow fever booster vaccination. The receptors come from a man aged 18 to 35 who received the YFV17D yellow fever vaccine.

At least ten counts were recorded for this clonotype. The chain recombines TRBV12-3 or TRBV12-4 with TRBJ1-1; no clear D. The CDR3 extends over 12 amino acids. V lost 3 bases to trimming and J lost 10 bases, with 12 bases between them. CDR3 in DNA: TGTGCCAGCAGTTTGAGGGAATGGGGAGCTTTCTTT. Translation: CASSLREWGAFF.

The chain uses TRBV12-3 or TRBV12-4 and TRBJ1-1, with no clear D. Trimming took off 8 bases at V and 3 bases at J, with 10 bases between the two ends. The CDR3 sequence is 12 residues long. This chain's CDR3 is CASSVPDTEAFF. Here the CDR3 DNA reads TGTGCCAGCTCGGTCCCAGACACTGAAGCTTTCTTT.

This clonotype was recorded many times. This rearrangement joins TRBV7-9 to TRBJ1-1; the D gene is possibly TRBD1 (5 bases). CDR1 and CDR2 from the germline V gene are SEHNR and FQNEAQ (reference sequence). The ends were cut back, 5 bases at V and 1 base at J, with 17 bases in the middle. The CDR3 has 16 amino acids. The CDR3 loop reads CASSPQGWGKNTEAFF. In DNA form, the CDR3 reads TGTGCCAGCAGCCCCCAAGGTTGGGGGAAGAACACTGAAGCTTTCTTT. Complete variable domain (other parts from reference TRBV7-9 and TRBJ1-1): DTGVSQNPRHKITKRGQNVTFRCDPISEHNRLYWYRQTLGQGPEFLTYFQNEAQLEKSRLLSDRFSAERPKGSFSTLEIQRTEQGDSAMYLCASSPQGWGKNTEAFFGQGTRLTVV.

This clonotype was detected ten times or more. The chain carries TRBV3-1 and TRBJ2-1; 11 bases agree with TRBD2. V shed 8 bases, J shed 6 bases, and the junction held 3 bases outside the gene matches. The CDR3 extends over 13 amino acids. Germline V gives CDR1 LGHDT, CDR2 YNNKEL (reference sequence). As DNA, the CDR3 is TGTGCCAGCTCACTAGCGGGGGCCAATGAGCAGTTCTTC. Translating gives CASSLAGANEQFF.

This clonotype showed up just a few times. The CDR3 spells CASSKVQGQNTEAFF. As DNA, the CDR3 is TGTGCCAGCAGCAAAGTTCAAGGACAGAACACTGAAGCTTTCTTT. The V gene is TRBV21-1, the J gene TRBJ1-1; TRBD1 is taken as the D call from the table, unchecked against the DNA. TRBV21-1 is recorded as a pseudogene. The CDR3 contains 15 residues.

This clonotype came up a few times. The chain uses TRBV28 and TRBJ2-6; no firm D call. Per the germline V gene, CDR1 is MDHEN and CDR2 is SYDVKM. This CDR3 contains 12 residues. V was clipped by 5 bases and J by 6 bases, with 5 bases between them. The CDR3 spells CASSTQANVLTF. Here the CDR3 DNA reads TGTGCCAGCAGTACCCAGGCCAACGTCCTGACTTTC.

This chain joins TRBV7-2 and TRBJ2-3; the D gene could be TRBD1 or TRBD2 (5 bases each). Trimming stripped 8 bases from V and 6 bases from J, with 15 bases between. The CDR3 spans 13 residues. CDR1 is SGHTA and CDR2 is FQGNSA in the germline V gene. The CDR3 loop is CASGTLWADTQYF. CDR3 sequence (DNA): TGTGCCAGCGGGACGCTTTGGGCGGATACGCAGTATTTT.

The V and J genes are TRBV20-1 and TRBJ1-3, with D unclear. The CDR3 covers 15 residues. CDR1 and CDR2 from the germline V gene are DFQATT and SNEGSKA (reference sequence). V lost 3 bases, J lost 0 bases, and 12 bases lay in between. The CDR3 sequence is CSARGNWSSGNTIYF. The DNA of the CDR3 is TGCAGTGCTAGGGGGAACTGGTCCTCTGGAAACACCATATATTTT.

The chain couples TRBV11-2 to TRBJ2-1; 8 bases line up with TRBD1. Germline V gene data show CDR1 as SGHAT and CDR2 as FQNNGV. After removal of 2 bases from V and 8 bases from J, the junction contained 11 bases not matched to a gene. The CDR3 runs to 16 residues. This chain's CDR3 is CASSLRRQGFGDEQFF. For the CDR3, the DNA is TGTGCCAGCAGCTTAAGAAGACAGGGGTTTGGAGATGAGCAGTTCTTC.

The chain joins TRBV29-1 to TRBJ2-5, with 13 bases lining up with TRBD2. The CDR3 covers 14 residues. Germline V gene data show CDR1 as SQVTM and CDR2 as ANQGSEA. The V and J ends lost 6 bases and 5 bases, in that order; junction bases with no gene match: 6. In DNA, the CDR3 is TGCAGCGTCGGACTAGCGGGGGCGACGGAGACCCAGTACTTC. Its translation is CSVGLAGATETQYF.

This clonotype was seen a handful of times. The chain couples TRBV28 to TRBJ2-1; 13 nucleotides match TRBD2. Unmatched junction bases numbered 6, after V lost 6 bases and J lost 4 bases. This CDR3 is built from 16 residues. In germline, CDR1 is MDHEN, CDR2 SYDVKM. The CDR3 sequence: CASRPTSGGNYNEQFF. As DNA, the CDR3 is TGTGCCAGCAGACCGACTAGCGGGGGGAATTACAATGAGCAGTTCTTC.

The chain couples TRBV20-1 to TRBJ2-3, with D perhaps matching TRBD2 (6 bases). From germline, CDR1 is DFQATT and CDR2 SNEGSKA (reference sequence). The germline V and J ends were trimmed by 7 bases and 4 bases, with 18 bases remaining between them. The CDR3 spans 14 residues. The CDR3 bases are TGCAGTGGGGGGAGGCCCCAGGGCGCAGATACGCAGTATTTT. It translates to CSGGRPQGADTQYF.

The sample holds many counts of this clonotype. V gene TRBV20-1 combines with J gene TRBJ1-2; 10 bases align to TRBD1. The V gene's germline CDR1 is DFQATT and CDR2 SNEGSKA (reference sequence). V lost 2 bases and J lost 6; bases outside the gene matches: 6. The CDR3 runs 14 residues. The DNA for the CDR3 is TGCAGTGCTAGAACCGGGACAGGGGCCGATGGCTACACCTTC. Encoded protein: CSARTGTGADGYTF.

This chain joins TRBV28 and TRBJ2-1; D not resolved. Trimming left V 1 base short and J 8 bases short, with 9 bases between. The CDR3 is 13 amino acids. In germline, CDR1 is MDHEN, CDR2 SYDVKM. CDR3: CASSLSLLHEQFF. The CDR3 DNA follows: TGTGCCAGCAGTTTATCCCTTCTACATGAGCAGTTCTTC.

The rearrangement joins TRBV28 to TRBJ2-3; possibly TRBD1 for D (7 bases). CDR3 length: 13 residues. Trimming left V 10 bases short and J 3 bases short, with 14 bases between. Germline CDR1 MDHEN, CDR2 SYDVKM. This chain's CDR3 is CATQGGWTDTQYF. CDR3 in DNA: TGTGCCACCCAGGGGGGTTGGACAGATACGCAGTATTTT.